These 10 T cell receptor beta chains originate from one sample sequenced in a study of blood T cell repertoires in COVID-19. Sequencing used immunoSEQ multiplex PCR; TCRdb keeps in-frame clones, though not all of them. The data contain about 220,000 clones, around four fifths of them seen just once; the ten biggest clones take up 5.1%. Sequencing was done on a sample of peripheral blood. The source of these receptors is a woman aged 55-75 years who had recovered from COVID-19.

This clone was seen more than once but under ten times. V is TRBV2 and J is TRBJ1-2, with 7 bases matching TRBD1. The V gene's germline CDR1 is SNHLY and CDR2 FYNNEI. The V gene end was trimmed by 1 base and the J gene end by 4 bases; junction bases not matched to a gene: 3. The CDR3 has 14 residues. The CDR3 loop is CASSEEGGIYGYTF. The CDR3 DNA sequence: TGTGCCAGCAGTGAAGAAGGGGGCATCTATGGCTACACCTTC.

V usage is TRBV9 and J usage is TRBJ1-6; 9 nucleotides match TRBD1. CDR3 size: 15 residues. Germline CDR1 SGDLS, CDR2 YYNGEE. After removal of 0 bases from V and 8 bases from J, the junction contained 3 bases not matched to a gene. As DNA, the CDR3 is TGTGCCAGCAGCGTAGAAGGGACAGGGTATTCACCCCTCCACTTT. Amino acid sequence: CASSVEGTGYSPLHF.

The chain uses TRBV7-2 and TRBJ1-4, with no clear D. V shed 4 bases and J shed 5 bases, with 11 bases lying between them. This CDR3 spans 14 amino acids. The germline gives CDR1 SGHTA, CDR2 FQGNSA. This CDR3 is CASSSPGKNEKLFF. The CDR3 nucleotides are TGTGCCAGCAGCTCGCCGGGGAAAAATGAAAAACTGTTTTTT.

The chain joins TRBV4-1 to TRBJ2-7; D is possibly TRBD1 (6 bases). Trimming left V 1 base short and J 0 bases short, with 10 bases between. This CDR3 is built from 15 residues. Germline V gene sequence: CDR1 MGHRA, CDR2 YSYEKL. The DNA for the CDR3 is TGCGCCAGCAGCCAAGTCCGGGACAACTCCTACGAGCAGTACTTC. Translated: CASSQVRDNSYEQYF.

This chain connects TRBV4-1 to TRBJ2-1, with a weak D call TRBD2 (7 bases). CDR3 size: 17 residues. Trimming removed 1 base at V and 2 bases at J, with 15 bases between. The germline gives CDR1 MGHRA, CDR2 YSYEKL. In DNA, the CDR3 is TGCGCCAGCAGCCAAGGTCGAGGGGGGGGTCCCTACAATGAGCAGTTCTTC. Protein: CASSQGRGGGPYNEQFF.

The chain carries TRBV19 and TRBJ1-6; TRBD1 matches 9 bases. CDR3 size: 17 residues. Germline assignment: CDR1 LNHDA and CDR2 SQIVND (reference sequence). V was clipped by 6 bases and J by 5 bases; unmatched bases: 11. The CDR3 sequence: CASRARDREGHNSPLHF. The CDR3 nucleotides read TGTGCCAGTAGGGCCCGGGACAGGGAGGGTCATAATTCACCCCTCCACTTT. Variable domain in full (rest from reference TRBV19 and TRBJ1-6): DGGITQSPKYLFRKEGQNVTLSCEQNLNHDAMYWYRQDPGQGLRLIYYSQIVNDFQKGDIAEGYSVSREKKESFPLTVTSAQKNPTAFYLCASRARDREGHNSPLHFGNGTRLTVT.

The gene calls are TRBV28 and TRBJ1-2, with D possibly being TRBD1 (6 bases). The germline V gene has CDR1 MDHEN and CDR2 SYDVKM. The CDR3 is made up of 13 amino acids. The V end lost 6 bases, the J end lost 4 bases, and 12 bases lay between the germline ends. CDR3 residues: CASRQGLPYGYTF. The CDR3 DNA reads as TGTGCCAGCAGGCAGGGGCTTCCCTATGGCTACACCTTC.

The chain is built from TRBV9 and TRBJ2-3; D might be TRBD2 (7 bases). The CDR3 totals 14 residues. The V and J ends lost 4 bases and 4 bases respectively, with 13 bases between them. Per germline, CDR1 SGDLS and CDR2 YYNGEE. The CDR3 loop reads CASSSGGGADTQYF. The CDR3 coding sequence is TGTGCCAGCAGCTCGGGGGGCGGGGCAGATACGCAGTATTTT.

The chain couples TRBV4-1 to TRBJ2-2; TRBD2 agrees at 9 bases. The trim removed 1 base at V and 5 bases at J, leaving 11 bases unmatched. Per germline, CDR1 MGHRA and CDR2 YSYEKL. This CDR3 is built from 18 residues. The CDR3 region is CASSQVFAGGPKTGELFF. The CDR3 nucleotides are TGCGCCAGCAGCCAAGTTTTTGCGGGGGGGCCAAAAACCGGGGAGCTGTTTTTT.

The rearrangement joins TRBV13 to TRBJ1-2; D is undetermined. Germline V gene lookup returns CDR1 PRHDT and CDR2 FYEKMQ (reference sequence). V was trimmed by 5 bases and J by 4 bases, leaving 11 bases between them. This CDR3 is built from 13 residues. CDR3 loop: CASSTEEVYGYTF. The CDR3 region has the DNA TGTGCCAGCAGCACTGAGGAAGTCTATGGCTACACCTTC.